This T cell receptor beta chain was captured in a study of cytomegalovirus exposure and HLA in healthy donors. General study results and limits: Some V segments, including TRBV6-2 and TRBV6-3, were excluded as indistinguishable.

Researchers ran the PCR with 60 Vbeta and 13 Jbeta primers. The data were produced by immunoSEQ multiplex PCR, yet TCRdb's version contains in-frame clones alone and is incomplete. The data show 83,000 or so clones, roughly 83% seen once. Comments on this clone: The target antigen is unknown.

CDR3 length: 12 residues. Germline CDR1 and CDR2: SQVTM and ANQGSEA. V shed 6 bases and J shed 2 bases, with 10 bases lying between them. The clonotype originates from a woman between 35 and 50 years old in good health and CMV-seropositive. The chain recombines TRBV29-1 with TRBJ2-5; weak D call: TRBD1 (5 bases). Sequencing input: PBMCs. The CDR3 reads CSVSTEQETQYF. In DNA, the CDR3 is TGCAGCGTCTCGACAGAACAAGAGACCCAGTACTTC. Filled out from reference TRBV29-1 and TRBJ2-5, the complete variable domain reads SAVISQKPSRDICQRGTSLTIQCQVDSQVTMMFWYRQQPGQSLTLIATANQGSEATYESGFVIDKFPISRPNLTFSTLTVSNMSPEDSSIYLCSVSTEQETQYFGPGTRLLVL.